This TCR beta chain was obtained from a study of cytotoxic CD8 clonotypes in ibrutinib-treated CLL. This clone was seen a handful of times. What it recognizes is unknown. Other DNA sequences from this sample encode an identical CDR3 as well. Study-level results: Public clonotypes proved infrequent, and on treatment they shrank or remained steady. The times at which samples were taken varied between sustained-remission and progressing patients. At ibrutinib response, clonality increased, and at progression it declined back toward baseline.

Extraction of roughly 1.8 micrograms of genomic DNA from cryopreserved PBMCs supplied material for TCR beta libraries. The CDR3 runs 14 residues. V shed 5 bases and J shed 3 bases, with 12 bases lying between them. From germline, CDR1 is SEHNR and CDR2 FQNEAQ (reference sequence). The protocol was immunoSEQ multiplex PCR, while the TCRdb copy is restricted to in-frame clones and leaves out a portion. The data contain some 92,000 clones, 77% of them singletons. This chain joins TRBV7-9 and TRBJ2-3; D might be TRBD1 (6 bases). The TCR originated in a human donor with chronic lymphocytic leukemia. This specimen was PBMCs, taken after 24 months of ibrutinib treatment. The DNA for the CDR3 is TGTGCCAGCAGCCCAAGGGGGAGTACAGATACGCAGTATTTT. Its protein product is CASSPRGSTDTQYF.